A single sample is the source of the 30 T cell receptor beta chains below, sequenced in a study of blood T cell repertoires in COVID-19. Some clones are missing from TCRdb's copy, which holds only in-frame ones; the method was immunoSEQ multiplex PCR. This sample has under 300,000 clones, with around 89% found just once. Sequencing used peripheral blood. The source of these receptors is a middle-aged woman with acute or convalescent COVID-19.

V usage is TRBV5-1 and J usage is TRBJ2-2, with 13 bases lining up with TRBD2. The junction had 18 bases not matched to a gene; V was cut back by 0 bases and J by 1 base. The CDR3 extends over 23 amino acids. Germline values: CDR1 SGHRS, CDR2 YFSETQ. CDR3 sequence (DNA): TGCGCCAGCAGCTTGGCTTTCAGGGTCCCTGGACTAGCGGGGGCCCTGAACACCGGGGAGCTGTTTTTT. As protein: CASSLAFRVPGLAGALNTGELFF. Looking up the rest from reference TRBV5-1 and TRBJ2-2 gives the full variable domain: KAGVTQTPRYLIKTRGQQVTLSCSPISGHRSVSWYQQTPGQGLQFLFEYFSETQRNKGNFPGRFSGRQFSNSRSEMNVSTLELGDSALYLCASSLAFRVPGLAGALNTGELFFGEGSRLTVL.

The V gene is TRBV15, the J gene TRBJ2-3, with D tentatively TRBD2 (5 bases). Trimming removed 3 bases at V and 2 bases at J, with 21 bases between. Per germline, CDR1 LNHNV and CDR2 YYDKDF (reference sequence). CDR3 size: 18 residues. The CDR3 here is CATSSSIVGGEFTDTQYF. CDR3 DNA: TGTGCCACCAGCAGTTCTATTGTAGGTGGGGAGTTCACAGATACGCAGTATTTT.

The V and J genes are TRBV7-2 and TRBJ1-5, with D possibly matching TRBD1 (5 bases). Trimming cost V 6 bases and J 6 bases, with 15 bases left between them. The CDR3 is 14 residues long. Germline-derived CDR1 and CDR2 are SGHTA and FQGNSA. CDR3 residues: CASSKGALGQPQHF. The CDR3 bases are TGTGCCAGCAGTAAAGGGGCGTTGGGTCAGCCCCAGCATTTT. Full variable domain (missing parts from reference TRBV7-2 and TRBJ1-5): GAGVSQSPSNKVTEKGKDVELRCDPISGHTALYWYRQSLGQGLEFLIYFQGNSAPDKSGLPSDRFSAERTGGSVSTLTIQRTQQEDSAVYLCASSKGALGQPQHFGDGTRLSIL.

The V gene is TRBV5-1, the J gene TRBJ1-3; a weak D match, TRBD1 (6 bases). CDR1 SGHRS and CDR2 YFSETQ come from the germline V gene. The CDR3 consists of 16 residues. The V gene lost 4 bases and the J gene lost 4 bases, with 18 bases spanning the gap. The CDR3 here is CASSPAPGARGNTIYF. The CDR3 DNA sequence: TGCGCCAGCAGCCCGGCCCCAGGGGCGAGGGGAAACACCATATATTTT.

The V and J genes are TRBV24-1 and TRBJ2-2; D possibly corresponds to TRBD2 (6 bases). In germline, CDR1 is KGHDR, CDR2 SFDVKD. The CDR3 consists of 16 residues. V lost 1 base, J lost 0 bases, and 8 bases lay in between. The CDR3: CATSDFGGPNTGELFF. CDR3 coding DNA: TGTGCCACCAGTGATTTCGGGGGTCCGAACACCGGGGAGCTGTTTTTT.

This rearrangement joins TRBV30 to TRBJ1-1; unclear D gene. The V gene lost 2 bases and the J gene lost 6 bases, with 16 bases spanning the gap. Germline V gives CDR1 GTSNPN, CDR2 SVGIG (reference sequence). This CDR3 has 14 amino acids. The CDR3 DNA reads TGTGCCTGGAGTCAGGAACAGTCGATGCCTGAAGCTTTCTTT. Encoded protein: CAWSQEQSMPEAFF.

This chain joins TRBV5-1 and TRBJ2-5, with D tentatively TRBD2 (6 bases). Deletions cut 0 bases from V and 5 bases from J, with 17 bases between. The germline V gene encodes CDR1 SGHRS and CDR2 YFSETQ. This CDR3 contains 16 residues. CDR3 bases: TGCGCCAGCAGCTTGGACGCGGGGCGTACCGGGGAGACCCAGTACTTC. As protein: CASSLDAGRTGETQYF.

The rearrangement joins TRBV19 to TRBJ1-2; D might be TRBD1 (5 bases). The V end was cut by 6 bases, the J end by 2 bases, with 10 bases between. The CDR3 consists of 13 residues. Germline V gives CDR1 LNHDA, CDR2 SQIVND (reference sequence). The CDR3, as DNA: TGTGCCAGTAGGCCCGACAGAAACTATGGCTACACCTTC. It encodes CASRPDRNYGYTF.

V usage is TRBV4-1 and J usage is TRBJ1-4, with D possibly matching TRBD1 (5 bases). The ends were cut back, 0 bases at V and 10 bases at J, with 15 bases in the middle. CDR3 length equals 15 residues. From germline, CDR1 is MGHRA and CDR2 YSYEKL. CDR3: CASSQERGVRVKLFF. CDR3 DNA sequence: TGCGCCAGCAGCCAAGAGCGGGGGGTTAGGGTAAAACTGTTTTTT.

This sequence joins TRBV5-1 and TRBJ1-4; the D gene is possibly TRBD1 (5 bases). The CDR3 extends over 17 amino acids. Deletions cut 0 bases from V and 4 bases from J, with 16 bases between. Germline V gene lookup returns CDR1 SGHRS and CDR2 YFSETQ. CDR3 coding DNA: TGCGCCAGCAGCTTGGGGCAGGGCGCGTCCGTTAATGAAAAACTGTTTTTT. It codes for CASSLGQGASVNEKLFF.

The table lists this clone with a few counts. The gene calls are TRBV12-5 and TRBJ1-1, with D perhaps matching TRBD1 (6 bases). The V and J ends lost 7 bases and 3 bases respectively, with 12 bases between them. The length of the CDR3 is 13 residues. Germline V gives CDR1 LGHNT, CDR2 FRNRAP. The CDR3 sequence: CASAPGGHTEAFF. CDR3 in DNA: TGTGCTAGTGCCCCCGGGGGGCACACTGAAGCTTTCTTT.

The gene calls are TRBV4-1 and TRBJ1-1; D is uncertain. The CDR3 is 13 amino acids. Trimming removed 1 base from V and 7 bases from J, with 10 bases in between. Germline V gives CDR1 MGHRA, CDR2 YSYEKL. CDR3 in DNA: TGCGCCAGCAGCCAAGTCGGTCTAGGTGAAGCTTTCTTT. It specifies CASSQVGLGEAFF.

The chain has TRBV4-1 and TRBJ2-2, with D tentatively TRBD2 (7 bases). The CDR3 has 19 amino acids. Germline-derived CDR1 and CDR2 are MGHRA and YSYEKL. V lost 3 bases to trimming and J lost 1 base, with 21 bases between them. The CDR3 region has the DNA TGCGCCAGCAGCCAGTTCCCATCCCGGGGGGCGAGGAACACCGGGGAGCTGTTTTTT. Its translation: CASSQFPSRGARNTGELFF.

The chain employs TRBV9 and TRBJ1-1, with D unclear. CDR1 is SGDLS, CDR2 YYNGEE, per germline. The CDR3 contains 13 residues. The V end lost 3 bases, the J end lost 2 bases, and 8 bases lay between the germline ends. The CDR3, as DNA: TGTGCCAGCAGCGCCCTGTATAACACTGAAGCTTTCTTT. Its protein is CASSALYNTEAFF.

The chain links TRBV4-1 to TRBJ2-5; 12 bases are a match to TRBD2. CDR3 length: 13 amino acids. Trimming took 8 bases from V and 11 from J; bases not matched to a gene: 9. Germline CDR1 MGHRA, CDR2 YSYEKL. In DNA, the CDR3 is TGCGCCAGCTCCGGGACTAGCGGGCCACCGCAGTACTTC. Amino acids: CASSGTSGPPQYF.

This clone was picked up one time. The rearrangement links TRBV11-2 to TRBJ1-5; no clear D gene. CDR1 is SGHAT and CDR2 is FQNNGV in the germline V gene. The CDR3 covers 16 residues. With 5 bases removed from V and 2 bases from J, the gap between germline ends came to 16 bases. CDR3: CASSRRVGEGNQPQHF. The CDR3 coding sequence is TGTGCCAGCAGCCGACGGGTGGGAGAAGGCAATCAGCCCCAGCATTTT. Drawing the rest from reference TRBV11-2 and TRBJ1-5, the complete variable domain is EAGVAQSPRYKIIEKRQSVAFWCNPISGHATLYWYQQILGQGPKLLIQFQNNGVVDDSQLPKDRFSAERLKGVDSTLKIQPAKLEDSAVYLCASSRRVGEGNQPQHFGDGTRLSIL.

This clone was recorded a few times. Here the CDR3 reads CASSKVEVYNEQFF. CDR3 sequence (DNA): TGCGCCAGCAGTAAGGTCGAGGTATACAATGAGCAGTTCTTC. This chain links TRBV4-1 with TRBJ2-1; no definite D call. The V gene's germline CDR1 is MGHRA and CDR2 YSYEKL. Trimming removed 6 bases at V and 4 bases at J, with 13 bases between. The CDR3 spans 14 residues.

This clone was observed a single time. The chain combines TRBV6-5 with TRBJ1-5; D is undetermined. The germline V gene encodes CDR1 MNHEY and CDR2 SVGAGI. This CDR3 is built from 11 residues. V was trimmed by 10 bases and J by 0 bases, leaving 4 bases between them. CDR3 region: CATGSNQPQHF. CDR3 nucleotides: TGTGCCACGGGTAGCAATCAGCCCCAGCATTTT.

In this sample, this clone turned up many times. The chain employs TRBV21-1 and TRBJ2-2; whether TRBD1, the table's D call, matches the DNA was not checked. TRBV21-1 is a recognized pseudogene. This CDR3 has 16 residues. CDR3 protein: CASSKEQAAWGGELFF. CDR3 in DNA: TGTGCCAGCAGCAAAGAACAGGCGGCCTGGGGAGGGGAGCTGTTTTTT.

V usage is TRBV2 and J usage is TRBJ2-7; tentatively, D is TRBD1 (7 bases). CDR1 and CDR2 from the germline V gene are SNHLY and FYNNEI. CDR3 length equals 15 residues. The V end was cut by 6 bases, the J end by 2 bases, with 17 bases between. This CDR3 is CASRRGQGGPYEQYV. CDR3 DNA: TGTGCCAGCAGACGGGGGCAGGGGGGACCCTACGAGCAGTACGTC.

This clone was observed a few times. Written as DNA, the CDR3 is TGTGCCAGCCAACAAGGGCCCGGCGGGGGGGCCTACAATGAGCAGTTCTTC. Encoded protein: CASQQGPGGGAYNEQFF. The rearrangement joins TRBV3-1 (or the pseudogene TRBV3-2) to TRBJ2-1, with TRBD2 matching 9 bases. CDR1 is LGHDT and CDR2 is YNNKEL in the germline V gene (reference sequence). With 8 bases clipped from V and 2 bases from J, the junction kept 13 bases outside the gene matches. The length of the CDR3 is 17 residues.

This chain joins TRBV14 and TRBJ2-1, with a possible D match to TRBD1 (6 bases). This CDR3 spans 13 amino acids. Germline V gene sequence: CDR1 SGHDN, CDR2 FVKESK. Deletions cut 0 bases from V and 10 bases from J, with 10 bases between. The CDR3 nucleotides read TGTGCCAGCAGCCAAGATTTTGGGACAGAGCAGTTCTTC. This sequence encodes CASSQDFGTEQFF.

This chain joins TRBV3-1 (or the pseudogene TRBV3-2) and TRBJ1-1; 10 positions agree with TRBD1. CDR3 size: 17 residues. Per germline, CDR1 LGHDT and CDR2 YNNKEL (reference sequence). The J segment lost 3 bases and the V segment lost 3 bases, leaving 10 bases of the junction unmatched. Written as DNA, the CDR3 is TGTGCCAGCAGCCATTCTGCGACAGGGGGCGCGTACACTGAAGCTTTCTTT. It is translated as CASSHSATGGAYTEAFF.

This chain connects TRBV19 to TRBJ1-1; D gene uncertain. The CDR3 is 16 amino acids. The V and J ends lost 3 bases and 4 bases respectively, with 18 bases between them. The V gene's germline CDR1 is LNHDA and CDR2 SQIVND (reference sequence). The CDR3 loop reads CASSMVLGWERTEAFF. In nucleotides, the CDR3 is TGTGCCAGTAGTATGGTCCTGGGATGGGAGCGCACTGAAGCTTTCTTT.

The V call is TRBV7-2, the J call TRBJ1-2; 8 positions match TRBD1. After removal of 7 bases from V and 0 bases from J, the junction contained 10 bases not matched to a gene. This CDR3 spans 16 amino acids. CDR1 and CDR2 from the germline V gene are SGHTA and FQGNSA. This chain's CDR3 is CASTATGVQANYGYTF. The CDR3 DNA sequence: TGTGCCAGCACCGCGACAGGGGTCCAAGCTAACTATGGCTACACCTTC.

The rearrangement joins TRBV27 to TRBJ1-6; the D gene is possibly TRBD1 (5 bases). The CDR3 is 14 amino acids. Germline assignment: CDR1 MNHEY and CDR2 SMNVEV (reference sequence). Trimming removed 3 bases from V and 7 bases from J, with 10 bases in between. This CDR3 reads CASSFEGANSPLHF. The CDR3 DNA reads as TGTGCCAGCAGTTTCGAAGGGGCGAATTCACCCCTCCACTTT.

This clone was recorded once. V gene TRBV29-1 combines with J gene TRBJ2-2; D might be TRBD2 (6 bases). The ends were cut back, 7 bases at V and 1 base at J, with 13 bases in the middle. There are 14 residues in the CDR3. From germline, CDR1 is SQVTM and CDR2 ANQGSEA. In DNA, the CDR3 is TGCAGCGCCGAACCCGGGGGGAACACCGGGGAGCTGTTTTTT. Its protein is CSAEPGGNTGELFF.

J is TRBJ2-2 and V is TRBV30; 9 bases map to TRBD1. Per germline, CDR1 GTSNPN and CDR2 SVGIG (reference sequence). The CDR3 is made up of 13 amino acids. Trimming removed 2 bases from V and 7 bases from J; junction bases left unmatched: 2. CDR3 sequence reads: CAWSYRGLGELFF. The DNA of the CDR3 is TGTGCCTGGAGTTACAGGGGGCTCGGGGAGCTGTTTTTT.

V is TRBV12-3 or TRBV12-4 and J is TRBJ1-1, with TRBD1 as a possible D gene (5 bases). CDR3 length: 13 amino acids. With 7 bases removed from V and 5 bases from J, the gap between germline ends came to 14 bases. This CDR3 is CASITRGITEAFF. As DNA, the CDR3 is TGTGCCAGCATCACTCGGGGGATAACTGAAGCTTTCTTT.

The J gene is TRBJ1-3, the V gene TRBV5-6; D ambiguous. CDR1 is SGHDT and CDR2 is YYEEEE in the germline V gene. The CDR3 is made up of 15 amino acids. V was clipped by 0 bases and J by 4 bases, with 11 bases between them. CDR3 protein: CASSLEDAGGNTIYF. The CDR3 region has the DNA TGTGCCAGCAGCTTGGAAGACGCAGGAGGAAACACCATATATTTT.